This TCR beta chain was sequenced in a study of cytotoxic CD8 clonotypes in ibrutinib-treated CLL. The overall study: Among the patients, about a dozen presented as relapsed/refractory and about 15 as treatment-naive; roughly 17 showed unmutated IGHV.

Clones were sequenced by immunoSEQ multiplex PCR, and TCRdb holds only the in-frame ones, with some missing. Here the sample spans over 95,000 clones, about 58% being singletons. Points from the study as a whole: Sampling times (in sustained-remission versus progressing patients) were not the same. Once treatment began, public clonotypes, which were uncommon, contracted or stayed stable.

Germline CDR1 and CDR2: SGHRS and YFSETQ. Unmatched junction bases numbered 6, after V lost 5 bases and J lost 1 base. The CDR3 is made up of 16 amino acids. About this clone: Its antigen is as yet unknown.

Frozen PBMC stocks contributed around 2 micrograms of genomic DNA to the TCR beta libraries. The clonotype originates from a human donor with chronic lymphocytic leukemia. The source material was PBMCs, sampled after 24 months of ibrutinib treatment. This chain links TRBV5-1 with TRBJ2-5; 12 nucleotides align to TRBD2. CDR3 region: CASRTSGGNRQETQYF. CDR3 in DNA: TGCGCCAGCAGGACTAGCGGGGGAAACCGCCAAGAGACCCAGTACTTC.